This T cell receptor (beta chain) was captured by sequencing in a study of response to subunit inactivated influenza vaccine. Overall study results and limits: The authors put forward the suggestion that each seasonal influenza vaccination may bring in only a limited number of new T cells.

In this sample, this clonotype turned up a few times. The antigen is undetermined. MiXCR was run by TCRdb on the RT-PCR reads, yielding one entry per CDR3 protein. The data contain 550,000 to 800,000 distinct CDR3 sequences, about 15% of them singletons. Trimming removed 3 bases from V and 4 bases from J, with 10 bases in between. This CDR3 region has 13 residues. The germline CDR1 and CDR2 sequences are DFQATT and SNEGSKA (reference sequence). The chain combines TRBV20-1 with TRBJ1-5; D is unclear. This TCR was recovered from a man in his fifties who received an inactivated influenza vaccine. The sequencing here drew on PBMCs from blood, taken about 13 days after vaccination. In DNA, the CDR3 is TGCAGTGCTAGTGAGCAGATTAATCAGCCCCAGCATTTT. Amino acids: CSASEQINQPQHF.